This is a list of T cell receptor beta chains from one sample in a study of OX40 agonist ivuxolimab in advanced cancers. Generated by immunoSEQ multiplex PCR, the TCRdb table keeps only in-frame clones and is missing some. This table has about 76,000 clones, about 86% appearing once. The specimen was CD4+ or CD8+ T cells sorted from blood, collected in a trial of the OX40 agonist ivuxolimab. The receptors originated from an adult with an advanced solid tumor such as melanoma, head and neck, liver or kidney cancer. The CDR3 runs from the conserved cysteine through the conserved F or W. Each record gives: clone size, J gene, V gene, CDR3 protein. Size is stated for part of the rows, as once, few or many counts, or as a class when the clone is expanded.

>-|TRBJ2-1|TRBV30
CAWLRAGVILEQFF
>few|TRBJ2-1|TRBV28
CASRSNLLPGTNEQFF
>-|TRBJ2-2|TRBV7-3
CASSLLGGGPTGELFF
>-|TRBJ1-2|TRBV6-1
CASSEMFGVLASEAGYTF
>-|TRBJ1-1|TRBV18
CASSPTQVLNTEAFF
>-|TRBJ2-6|TRBV9
CASSPNQRANVLTF
>-|TRBJ1-2|TRBV28
CASSLIGAGYGYTF
>-|TRBJ1-1|TRBV4-3
CASSQVGGRGTEAFF
>-|TRBJ2-2|TRBV18
CASSPIRGVNTGELFF
>-|TRBJ2-7|TRBV11-2
CASSFGQVTYEQYF
>-|TRBJ2-2|TRBV10-3
CATSPPSGNTGELFF
>-|TRBJ2-5|TRBV7-6
CASSLAKFGLAGRETQYF
>-|TRBJ1-1|TRBV27
CASSFGTEAFF
>-|TRBJ1-1|TRBV5-6
CASSRDRVVAFF
>once|TRBJ2-1|TRBV19
CASRRGPNNEQFF
>-|TRBJ1-2|TRBV2
CASRDSWGYGYTF
>once|TRBJ1-2|TRBV7-2
CASSYLQGGYGYTF
>-|TRBJ1-2|TRBV11-2
CASSSQTGGYGYTF
>-|TRBJ2-1|TRBV6-5
CASRKGTSVYNEQFF
>-|TRBJ2-5|TRBV5-6
CASSRPGTSGGAQYF
>-|TRBJ2-4|TRBV28
CASSLWGASGNIQYF
>-|TRBJ2-2|TRBV2
CASTGVVTGELFF
>few|TRBJ1-5|TRBV19
CATAGTVNQPQHF
>-|TRBJ1-1|TRBV28
CASIPSRGPGTEAFF
>-|TRBJ1-3|TRBV15
CATSRDRGSGNTIYF
>-|TRBJ2-4|TRBV7-9
CASRTTFQGRYIQYF
>-|TRBJ1-1|TRBV2
CASTKNRRGNTEAFF
>-|TRBJ1-1|TRBV2
CASSETAGGTEAFF
>-|TRBJ1-1|TRBV27
CASRGEGVNTEAFF
>once|TRBJ1-5|TRBV6-5
CASQSTGNQPQHF
>-|TRBJ1-6|TRBV28
CASSWHNSPLHF
>once|TRBJ1-1|TRBV4-3
CASSQRGTANTEAFF
>-|TRBJ2-7|TRBV19
CATQGQGSSYEQYF
>few|TRBJ1-5|TRBV4-2
CASSQDSYQPQHF
>-|TRBJ2-5|TRBV28
CASSFSGGKRETQYF
>-|TRBJ1-2|TRBV4-1
CASSREQGARYGYTF
>-|TRBJ1-2|TRBV10-3
CAISEEASYGYTF
>-|TRBJ2-5|TRBV29-1
CSVAQREEETQYF
>-|TRBJ1-2|TRBV5-1
CASSNPTGWDGYTF
>-|TRBJ1-5|TRBV6-1
CASTDRGEEQPQHF
>-|TRBJ2-5|TRBV19
CASSSGGSYQETQYF
>-|TRBJ1-6|TRBV30
CGVGSGNSPLHF
>-|TRBJ1-6|TRBV5-1
CASRPNRDNNNSPLHF
>-|TRBJ1-1|TRBV5-1
CASSLRRDRGSGRMNTEAFF
>once|TRBJ2-7|TRBV7-9
CASSILADSYEQYF
>-|TRBJ1-5|TRBV19
CASNVQGAVGQPQHF
>-|TRBJ2-7|TRBV10-3
CAISAAGGSYEQYF
>-|TRBJ2-3|TRBV11-2
CASSGGGRRTDTQYF
>-|TRBJ2-7|TRBV4-2
CASSQGQFSYEQYF
>-|TRBJ2-5|TRBV7-2
CASSQRAGRETQYF
>-|TRBJ1-1|TRBV7-6
CASSLDRETFF
>-|TRBJ2-3|TRBV4-2
CASSHAGLAGSSTDTQYF
>-|TRBJ2-3|TRBV5-1
CASSPGQSQPTDTQYF
>-|TRBJ2-3|TRBV6-5
CASSSPPGQSTDTQYF
>once|TRBJ2-4|TRBV7-2
CASSLSTPWAKNIQYF
>-|TRBJ2-1|TRBV30
CAWSVGAFYEQFF